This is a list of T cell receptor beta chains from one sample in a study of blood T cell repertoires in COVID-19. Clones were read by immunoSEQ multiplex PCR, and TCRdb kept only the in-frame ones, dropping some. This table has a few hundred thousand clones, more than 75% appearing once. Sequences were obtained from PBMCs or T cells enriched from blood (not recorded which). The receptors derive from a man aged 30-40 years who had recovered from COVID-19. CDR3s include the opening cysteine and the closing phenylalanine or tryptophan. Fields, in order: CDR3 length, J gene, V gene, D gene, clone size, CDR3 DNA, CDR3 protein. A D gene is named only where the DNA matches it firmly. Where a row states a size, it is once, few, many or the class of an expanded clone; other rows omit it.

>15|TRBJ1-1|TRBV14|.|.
TGTGCCAGCAGCCAAGCTACCATCTGGACGGGGGAAGCTTTCTTT
CASSQATIWTGEAFF
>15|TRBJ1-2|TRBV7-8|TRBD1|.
TGTGCCAGCAGCTTGGGTCCGGGACAGGGACAGGGCTACACCTTC
CASSLGPGQGQGYTF
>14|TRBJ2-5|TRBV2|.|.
TGTGCCAGCACCAACCCGGGGGTCCAAGAGACCCAGTACTTC
CASTNPGVQETQYF
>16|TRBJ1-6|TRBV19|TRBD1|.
TGTGCCACAACATCCAGGGACAGGGGGCCCAATTCACCCCTCCACTTT
CATTSRDRGPNSPLHF
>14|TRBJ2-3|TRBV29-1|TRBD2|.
TGCAGCGTTCCCAGCGGGGTAAGCACAGATACGCAGTATTTT
CSVPSGVSTDTQYF
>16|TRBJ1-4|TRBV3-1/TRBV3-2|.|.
TGTGCCAGCAGCCAAAGGGGGGGCGTCCTTAATGAAAAACTGTTTTTT
CASSQRGGVLNEKLFF
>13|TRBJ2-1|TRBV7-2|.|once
TGTGCCAGCAGCTTAGCGGGGGGAGGTGAGCAGTTCTTC
CASSLAGGGEQFF
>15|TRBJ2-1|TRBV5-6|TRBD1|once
TGTGCCAGCAGCCGACCGAGACAACAGGGGGATGAGCAGTTCTTC
CASSRPRQQGDEQFF
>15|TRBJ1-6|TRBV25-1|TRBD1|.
TGTGCCAGCAGTGAAGTAGGACAGGGCAATTCACCCCTCCACTTT
CASSEVGQGNSPLHF
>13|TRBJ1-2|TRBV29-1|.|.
TGCAGCGTTGATAAGGGTTCAGGGGATGGCTACACCTTC
CSVDKGSGDGYTF